Listed below are T cell receptor beta chains from one sample, sequenced in a study of T cell responses to AZD1222 COVID-19 vaccine. Profiling relied on immunoSEQ multiplex PCR, and the TCRdb table lists in-frame clones only, not all of them. The table lists roughly 160,000 clones, 70% to 90% of them singletons, with more than 4% in the top ten. The material was peripheral blood, obtained 28 days after the second AZD1222 dose. The origin of the receptors is an adult who received the AZD1222 COVID-19 vaccine. Each CDR3 is given with its conserved first and last residue. Fields, in order: J gene, V gene, clone size, D gene, CDR3 protein, CDR3 DNA. A D gene is named only where the DNA matches it firmly. The size of a clone is reported for some rows only, either as once, few or many, or as a class for expanded clones.

J gene: TRBJ1-2
V gene: TRBV3-1/TRBV3-2
clone size: -
D gene: TRBD1
CDR3 protein: CATSTGNYGYTF
CDR3 DNA: TGTGCCACTTCGACAGGGAACTATGGCTACACCTTC

J gene: TRBJ2-5
V gene: TRBV12-3/TRBV12-4
clone size: -
D gene: -
CDR3 protein: CASSFLLQETQYF
CDR3 DNA: TGTGCCAGCAGTTTCCTCTTACAAGAGACCCAGTACTTC

J gene: TRBJ1-1
V gene: TRBV18
clone size: -
D gene: -
CDR3 protein: CASSPTENTEAFF
CDR3 DNA: TGTGCCAGCTCACCGACAGAAAACACTGAAGCTTTCTTT

J gene: TRBJ1-2
V gene: TRBV5-1
clone size: -
D gene: -
CDR3 protein: CASSIDGNYGYTF
CDR3 DNA: TGCGCCAGCAGCATAGACGGCAACTATGGCTACACCTTC

J gene: TRBJ1-3
V gene: TRBV5-1
clone size: -
D gene: -
CDR3 protein: CASSSTTSGNTIYF
CDR3 DNA: TGCGCCAGCAGCTCCACCACCTCTGGAAACACCATATATTTT

J gene: TRBJ2-7
V gene: TRBV5-8
clone size: -
D gene: TRBD2
CDR3 protein: CASSFRGGSINEQYF
CDR3 DNA: TGTGCCAGCAGCTTCCGGGGGGGTAGTATCAACGAGCAGTACTTC

J gene: TRBJ1-5
V gene: TRBV5-1
clone size: -
D gene: TRBD1
CDR3 protein: CASSEQGAPQPQHF
CDR3 DNA: TGCGCCAGCAGCGAGCAGGGGGCCCCTCAGCCCCAGCATTTT

J gene: TRBJ1-1
V gene: TRBV12-3/TRBV12-4
clone size: -
D gene: -
CDR3 protein: CASSLDRGRAFF
CDR3 DNA: TGTGCCAGCAGTTTAGATCGGGGACGAGCTTTCTTT

J gene: TRBJ1-2
V gene: TRBV19
clone size: few
D gene: -
CDR3 protein: CASSILFGPLTF
CDR3 DNA: TGTGCCAGTAGTATCTTGTTCGGTCCGCTCACCTTC

J gene: TRBJ1-1
V gene: TRBV7-5
clone size: -
D gene: -
CDR3 protein: CARSRRGDGTEAFF
CDR3 DNA: TGTGCCAGAAGCAGAAGGGGCGACGGTACTGAAGCTTTCTTT

J gene: TRBJ1-2
V gene: TRBV5-1
clone size: -
D gene: -
CDR3 protein: CASSLGTGLGGYTF
CDR3 DNA: TGCGCCAGCAGCTTGGGTACAGGGCTTGGTGGCTACACCTTC

J gene: TRBJ2-3
V gene: TRBV10-2
clone size: -
D gene: -
CDR3 protein: CASSESRAYNTQYF
CDR3 DNA: TGCGCCAGCAGTGAGTCAAGGGCCTATAATACGCAGTATTTT

J gene: TRBJ1-4
V gene: TRBV6-8
clone size: -
D gene: -
CDR3 protein: CASSYVVREKLFF
CDR3 DNA: TGTGCCAGCAGTTACGTAGTACGGGAAAAACTGTTTTTT

J gene: TRBJ2-7
V gene: TRBV6-2/TRBV6-3
clone size: -
D gene: -
CDR3 protein: CASSYTRGSGQHEQYF
CDR3 DNA: TGTGCCAGCAGTTACACGCGAGGTAGCGGCCAACACGAGCAGTACTTC

J gene: TRBJ2-1
V gene: TRBV3-1/TRBV3-2
clone size: -
D gene: -
CDR3 protein: CASSQSPTNSRYNEQFF
CDR3 DNA: TGTGCCAGCAGCCAGTCGCCCACCAACTCCCGATACAATGAGCAGTTCTTC

J gene: TRBJ2-1
V gene: TRBV11-2
clone size: few
D gene: TRBD2
CDR3 protein: CASSRTSLSHEQFF
CDR3 DNA: TGTGCCAGCAGCCGGACTAGCTTGAGTCATGAGCAGTTCTTC

J gene: TRBJ1-1
V gene: TRBV12-1
clone size: few
D gene: -
CDR3 protein: CASSFGDGKTEAFF
CDR3 DNA: TGTGCCAGCAGCTTTGGGGACGGGAAGACTGAAGCTTTCTTT

J gene: TRBJ1-1
V gene: TRBV3-1/TRBV3-2
clone size: few
D gene: -
CDR3 protein: CASSQVAVPLAFF
CDR3 DNA: TGTGCCAGCAGCCAAGTGGCGGTTCCCTTAGCTTTCTTT

J gene: TRBJ1-2
V gene: TRBV19
clone size: -
D gene: -
CDR3 protein: CASSIVNSPYGYTF
CDR3 DNA: TGTGCCAGTAGTATAGTAAACAGCCCCTATGGCTACACCTTC

J gene: TRBJ2-7
V gene: TRBV25-1
clone size: -
D gene: -
CDR3 protein: CAISDGYEQYF
CDR3 DNA: TGTGCCATCTCCGACGGTTACGAGCAGTACTTC

J gene: TRBJ2-7
V gene: TRBV4-1
clone size: -
D gene: TRBD2
CDR3 protein: CASSQETSGVYEQYF
CDR3 DNA: TGCGCCAGCAGCCAAGAAACTAGCGGGGTCTACGAGCAGTACTTC

J gene: TRBJ1-5
V gene: TRBV2
clone size: once
D gene: -
CDR3 protein: CASSVMRQPQHF
CDR3 DNA: TGTGCCAGCAGTGTTATGCGGCAGCCCCAGCATTTT

J gene: TRBJ1-6
V gene: TRBV20-1
clone size: -
D gene: TRBD1
CDR3 protein: CSASFRQGESPLHF
CDR3 DNA: TGCAGTGCTAGTTTTAGACAGGGCGAATCACCCCTCCACTTT